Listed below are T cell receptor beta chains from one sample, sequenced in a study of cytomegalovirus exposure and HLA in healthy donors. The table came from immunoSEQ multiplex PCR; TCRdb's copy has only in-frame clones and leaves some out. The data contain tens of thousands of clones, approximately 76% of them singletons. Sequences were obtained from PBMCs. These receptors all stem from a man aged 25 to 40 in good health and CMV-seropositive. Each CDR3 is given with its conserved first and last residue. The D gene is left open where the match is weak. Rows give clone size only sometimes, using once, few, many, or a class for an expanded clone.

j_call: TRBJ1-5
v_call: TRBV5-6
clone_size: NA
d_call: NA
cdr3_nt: TGTGCCAGCAGCTTTATGGGGGCAAATCAGCCCCAGCATTTT
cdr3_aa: CASSFMGANQPQHF

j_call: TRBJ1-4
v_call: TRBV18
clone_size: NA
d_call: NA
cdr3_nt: TGTGCCAGCTCACCATCCCGGGTTACTGAAAAACTGTTTTTT
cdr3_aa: CASSPSRVTEKLFF

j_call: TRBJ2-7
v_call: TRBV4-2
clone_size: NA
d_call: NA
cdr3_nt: TGTGCCAGCAGCCCTGACCTCGACAGGTTTGAAGTCTACGAGCAGTACTTC
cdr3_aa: CASSPDLDRFEVYEQYF

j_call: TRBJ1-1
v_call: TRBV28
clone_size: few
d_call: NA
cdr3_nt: TGTGCCAGCAGCCCCCGGCTAGGGGACACTGAAGCTTTCTTT
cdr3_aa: CASSPRLGDTEAFF

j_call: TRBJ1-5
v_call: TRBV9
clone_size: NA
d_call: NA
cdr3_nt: TGTGCCAGCAGCTCGGGACAATATCAGCCCCAGCATTTT
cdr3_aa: CASSSGQYQPQHF

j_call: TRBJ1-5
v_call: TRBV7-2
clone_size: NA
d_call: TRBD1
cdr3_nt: TGTGCCAGCAGCGACACAGGGGTAGGGCCCCAGCATTTT
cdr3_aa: CASSDTGVGPQHF

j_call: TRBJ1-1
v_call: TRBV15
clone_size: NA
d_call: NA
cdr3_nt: TGTGCCACCACCAGGGGTGGGGCTGACACTGAAGCTTTCTTT
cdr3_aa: CATTRGGADTEAFF

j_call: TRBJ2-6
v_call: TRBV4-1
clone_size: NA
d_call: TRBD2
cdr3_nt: TGCGCCAGCAGCTACATTGGACTAGCGGGGGGGGACTTCTCTGGGGCCAACGTCCTGACTTTC
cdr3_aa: CASSYIGLAGGDFSGANVLTF

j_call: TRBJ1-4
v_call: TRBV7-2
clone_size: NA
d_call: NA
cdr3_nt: TGTGCCAGCAGCTTCGGACTCTTCGATGAAAAACTGTTTTTT
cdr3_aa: CASSFGLFDEKLFF

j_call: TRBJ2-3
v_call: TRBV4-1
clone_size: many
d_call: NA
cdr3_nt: TGCGCCAGCAGCCCAACAGGTCCACCGCCAGATACGCAGTATTTT
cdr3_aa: CASSPTGPPPDTQYF

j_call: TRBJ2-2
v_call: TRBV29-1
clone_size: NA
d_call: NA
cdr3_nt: TGCAGCGTTGCGCTTGCCGGGGTATCCGGGGAGCTGTTTTTT
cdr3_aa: CSVALAGVSGELFF

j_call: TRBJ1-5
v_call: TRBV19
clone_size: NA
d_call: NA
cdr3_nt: TGTGCCAGTGGGGGCACCAATCAGCCCCAGCATTTT
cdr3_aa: CASGGTNQPQHF

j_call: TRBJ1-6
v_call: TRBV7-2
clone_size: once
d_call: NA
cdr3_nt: TGTGCCAGCAGCTCCTCTATCACCCGCACCCTCCACTTT
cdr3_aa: CASSSSITRTLHF

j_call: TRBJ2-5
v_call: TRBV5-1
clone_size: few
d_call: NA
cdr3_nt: TGCGCCAGCAGCTTGGGACTGGGAGAGACCCAGTACTTC
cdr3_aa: CASSLGLGETQYF

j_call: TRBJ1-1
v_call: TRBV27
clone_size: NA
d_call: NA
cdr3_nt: TGTGCCAGCAGTCCCAGGGGAGACACTGAAGCTTTCTTT
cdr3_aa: CASSPRGDTEAFF

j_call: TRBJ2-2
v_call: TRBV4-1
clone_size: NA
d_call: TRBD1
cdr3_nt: TGCGCCAGCAGCAGGGGACAGGGGGCTGTCACCGGGGAGCTGTTTTTT
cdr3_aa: CASSRGQGAVTGELFF

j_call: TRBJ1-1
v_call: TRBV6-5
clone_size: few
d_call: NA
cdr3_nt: TGTGCCAGCACACCCGGGGGGTACACTGAAGCTTTCTTT
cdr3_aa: CASTPGGYTEAFF

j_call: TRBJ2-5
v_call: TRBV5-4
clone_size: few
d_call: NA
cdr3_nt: TGTGCCAGCAGCTTTACAGAATCCCAAGAGACCCAGTACTTC
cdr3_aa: CASSFTESQETQYF

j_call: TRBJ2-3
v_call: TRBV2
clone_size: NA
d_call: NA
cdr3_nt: TGTGCCAGCAGCCACATTGACGGGTTTCAGTATTTT
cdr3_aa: CASSHIDGFQYF

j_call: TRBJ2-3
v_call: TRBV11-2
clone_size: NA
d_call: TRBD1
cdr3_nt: TGTGCCAGTCGTGACAGACAGGGGTGGACGCAGTATTTT
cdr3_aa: CASRDRQGWTQYF

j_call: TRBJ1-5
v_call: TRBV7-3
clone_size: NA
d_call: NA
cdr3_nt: TGTGCCAGCAGCTTATCTTGTCCAAGAGGCAAAGGGAGCGATCAGCCCCAGCATTTT
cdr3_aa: CASSLSCPRGKGSDQPQHF

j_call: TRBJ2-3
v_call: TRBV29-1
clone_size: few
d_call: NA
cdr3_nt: TGCAGCGTCACTCGGGGTTCTAGCACAGATACGCAGTATTTT
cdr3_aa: CSVTRGSSTDTQYF

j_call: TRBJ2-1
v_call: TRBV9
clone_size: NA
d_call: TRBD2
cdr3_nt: TGTGCCAGCAGCGCGTTAGCGGGATACTACAATGAGCAGTTCTTC
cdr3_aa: CASSALAGYYNEQFF

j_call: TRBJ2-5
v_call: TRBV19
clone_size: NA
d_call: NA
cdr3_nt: TGTGCCAGTAGTCCCGGAAGGCGTGGAGATCGGGAGACCCAGTACTTC
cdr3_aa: CASSPGRRGDRETQYF

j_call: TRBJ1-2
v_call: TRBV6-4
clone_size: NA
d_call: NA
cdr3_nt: TGTGCCAGCAGTGCCACAGGGCGGTTAGGTGGCTACACCTTC
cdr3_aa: CASSATGRLGGYTF

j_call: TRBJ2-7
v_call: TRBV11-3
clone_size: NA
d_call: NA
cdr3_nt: TGTGCCAGCAGCTTAAACGCGGGCTCCTACGAGCAGTACTTC
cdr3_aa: CASSLNAGSYEQYF

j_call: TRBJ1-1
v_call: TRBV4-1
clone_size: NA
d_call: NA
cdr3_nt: TGCGCCAGCAGCCCCCCTGGACTAGAAGCTTTCTTT
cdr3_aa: CASSPPGLEAFF